The 3 T cell receptor beta chains below all came from one sample that was sequenced in a study of PD-1 blockade in classical Hodgkin lymphoma. All the patients suffered relapse after autologous stem cell transplantation, and brentuximab vedotin exposure differed. Libraries were prepared by immunoSEQ multiplex PCR; TCRdb keeps only in-frame clonotypes and omits some of them. The sample includes around 43,000 clones, just under 80% of them seen just once. The sample consisted of peripheral blood mononuclear cells (PBMCs), taken at baseline. The receptors stem from a human donor with classical Hodgkin lymphoma.

The chain employs TRBV5-1 and TRBJ2-5; 7 nucleotides match TRBD2. The germline V gene has CDR1 SGHRS and CDR2 YFSETQ. V lost 2 bases, J lost 3 bases, and 4 bases stayed unmatched. CDR3 length: 14 amino acids. This CDR3 reads CASSFGLAEETQYF. Here the CDR3 DNA reads TGCGCCAGCAGCTTCGGGCTAGCGGAAGAGACCCAGTACTTC.

The chain is built from TRBV5-1 and TRBJ1-1, with unresolved D. The ends were cut back, 1 base at V and 0 bases at J, with 10 bases in the middle. The CDR3 length is 15 residues. CDR1 and CDR2 from the germline V gene are SGHRS and YFSETQ. The CDR3 sequence is CASSLQPVLNTEAFF. The CDR3 DNA reads TGCGCCAGCAGCTTGCAGCCTGTCTTGAACACTGAAGCTTTCTTT.

About this clone: This sequence may be a read error, since a much larger clone differs from it by one base. The same CDR3 is also encoded by other DNA sequences in this sample. The genes are TRBV6-5 and TRBJ2-2; 14 bases align to TRBD2. This CDR3 is built from 16 residues. The V and J ends lost 4 bases and 7 bases, in that order; junction bases with no gene match: 5. The V gene's germline CDR1 is MNHEY and CDR2 SVGAGI. CDR3 sequence: CASSSGLAGALGELFF. CDR3 sequence (DNA): TGTGCCAGCAGTTCGGGACTAGCGGGGGCACTCGGGGAGCTGTTTTTT.